Presented here are 32 T cell receptor beta chains from one specimen sequenced in a study of T-cell reconstitution after alpha-beta-depleted transplantation in children. Using unique molecular identifiers, the investigators prepared the TCRbeta library. Using its own MiXCR run on the PCR reads, TCRdb lists one record per CDR3 protein. Here the sample spans around 400,000 distinct CDR3 sequences, over 20% being singletons. Sequenced here: PBMCs from the stem cell graft donor, sampled from the stem cell graft. The origin of the receptors is a human donor who donated a stem cell graft to a child with acute myeloid leukemia.

This clonotype was found a few times. This sequence joins TRBV20-1 and TRBJ2-1; possible D gene TRBD2, 5 bases. The CDR3 sequence is 11 residues long. Per germline, CDR1 DFQATT and CDR2 SNEGSKA (reference sequence). V was pared by 3 bases and J by 6 bases, with 6 bases between. The CDR3: CSARLANEQFF. The CDR3 DNA reads TGCAGTGCTAGGCTAGCCAATGAGCAGTTCTTC.

This clonotype was picked up many times. The chain couples TRBV5-6 to TRBJ2-7; 12 positions match TRBD2. CDR3 length: 12 residues. V lost 3 bases and J lost 12; bases outside the gene matches: 4. The germline V gene encodes CDR1 SGHDT and CDR2 YYEEEE. CDR3 protein: CASSSRTSGVYF. CDR3 DNA sequence: TGTGCCAGCAGCTCGCGGACTAGCGGGGTGTACTTC.

This clonotype was observed a handful of times. V and J are TRBV5-1 and TRBJ2-5, with 7 bases fitting TRBD1. Germline trimming cut 0 bases from V and 4 bases from J; bases unmatched to any gene: 9. The length of the CDR3 is 16 residues. CDR1 SGHRS and CDR2 YFSETQ come from the germline V gene. CDR3 DNA sequence: TGCGCCAGCAGCTTGGTCCTAATACAGGGGTTAGAGACCCAGTACTTC. Translation: CASSLVLIQGLETQYF.

This clonotype was counted a few times. V is TRBV10-3 and J is TRBJ1-2; no reliable D call. The CDR3 has 13 residues. Germline V gives CDR1 ENHRY, CDR2 SYGVKD. V lost 6 bases and J 4 bases, leaving 12 bases between the germline ends. The CDR3 is CAISNGRIYGYTF. CDR3 coding DNA: TGTGCCATCAGCAACGGACGGATCTATGGCTACACCTTC.

This clonotype was found once. The chain combines TRBV7-2 with TRBJ2-7, with D possibly being TRBD2 (7 bases). Per the germline V gene, CDR1 is SGHTA and CDR2 is FQGNSA. This CDR3 region has 15 residues. V lost 1 base and J 6 bases, leaving 16 bases between the germline ends. DNA for the CDR3: TGTGCCAGCAGCTTAGTTAGGGGGGGTTCGGGCGAGCAGTACTTC. Residues: CASSLVRGGSGEQYF.

The genes are TRBV7-3 and TRBJ2-1; 7 nucleotides match TRBD2. J was trimmed by 6 bases and V by 5 bases; bases with no gene match: 10. This CDR3 is built from 15 residues. From germline, CDR1 is SGHTA and CDR2 FQGTGA. The CDR3 region is CASSRGGGSGNEQFF. CDR3 in DNA: TGTGCCAGCAGCCGGGGAGGCGGGAGTGGCAATGAGCAGTTCTTC.

This clonotype has more than one count but fewer than ten. This chain connects TRBV9 to TRBJ2-7; D possibly corresponds to TRBD2 (5 bases). From germline, CDR1 is SGDLS and CDR2 YYNGEE. V was cut by 0 bases and J by 2 bases, with 12 bases left in between. The CDR3 is made up of 15 amino acids. DNA for the CDR3: TGTGCCAGCAGCGTAGCAGGCGGGCTAACCTACGAGCAGTACTTC. It codes for CASSVAGGLTYEQYF.

The gene calls are TRBV20-1 and TRBJ1-3; 7 nucleotides line up with TRBD1. CDR1 and CDR2 (germline): DFQATT, SNEGSKA (reference sequence). V was clipped by 5 bases and J by 3 bases; unmatched bases: 10. The CDR3 totals 15 residues. CDR3 bases: TGCAGTGCTCCCAAAGGGGGCTTTGGTGGAAACACCATATATTTT. Residues: CSAPKGGFGGNTIYF.

The sample holds many counts of this clonotype. This chain joins TRBV20-1 and TRBJ2-6; possible D gene TRBD1, 6 bases. V was trimmed by 3 bases and J by 4 bases, leaving 13 bases between them. CDR3 size: 15 residues. Germline V gives CDR1 DFQATT, CDR2 SNEGSKA (reference sequence). The CDR3 DNA reads as TGCAGTGCTAGGGGCATGCAGGGGGGGGCCAACGTCCTGACTTTC. Translating gives CSARGMQGGANVLTF.

This clonotype was seen only a few times. V is TRBV12-3 or TRBV12-4 and J is TRBJ2-2; D might be TRBD2 (7 bases). V was cut by 3 bases and J by 0 bases, with 17 bases left in between. The CDR3 has 18 amino acids. CDR3 sequence (DNA): TGTGCCAGCAGTTTTTTGGGGGCCAGCGGGACGAACACCGGGGAGCTGTTTTTT. Its translation is CASSFLGASGTNTGELFF.

This rearrangement joins TRBV28 to TRBJ2-7, with TRBD2 as a possible D gene (7 bases). Trimming took off 5 bases at V and 7 bases at J, with 18 bases between the two ends. Germline V gives CDR1 MDHEN, CDR2 SYDVKM. The CDR3 runs to 14 residues. This chain's CDR3 is CASSGGGRAGEQYF. The CDR3 nucleotides read TGTGCCAGCAGTGGGGGGGGGCGGGCTGGAGAGCAGTACTTC.

This clonotype has a count of ten or more. The chain has TRBV29-1 and TRBJ2-1; a possible D gene is TRBD2 (6 bases). Trimming left V 3 bases short and J 6 bases short, with 9 bases between. CDR1 is SQVTM, CDR2 ANQGSEA, per germline. The CDR3 has 12 amino acids. The CDR3 bases are TGCAGCGTTGATGCGGGGTCCAATGAGCAGTTCTTC. As protein: CSVDAGSNEQFF.

In its sample, this clonotype was seen many times. This sequence joins TRBV6-1 and TRBJ2-3, with D perhaps TRBD1 or TRBD2 (5 bases each). Germline lookup yields CDR1 MNHNS and CDR2 SASEGT. This CDR3 region has 14 residues. V lost 7 bases, J lost 0 bases, and 11 bases lay in between. In DNA, the CDR3 is TGTGCCAGCAACTATGGGGGAAGCACAGATACGCAGTATTTT. Amino acids: CASNYGGSTDTQYF.

The CDR3 DNA sequence: TGTGCCACCAGCAGAGATAGCGCTAGCACAGATACGCAGTATTTT. Translating gives CATSRDSASTDTQYF. The chain employs TRBV15 and TRBJ2-3, with a tentative D call TRBD2 (5 bases). The CDR3 consists of 15 residues. The germline gives CDR1 LNHNV, CDR2 YYDKDF (reference sequence). Trimming cost V 0 bases and J 0 bases, with 7 bases left between them.

This clonotype was observed a handful of times. The J gene is TRBJ2-5, the V gene TRBV7-2, with TRBD2 matching 9 bases. This CDR3 has 15 amino acids. From germline, CDR1 is SGHTA and CDR2 FQGNSA. J was trimmed by 2 bases and V by 2 bases; bases with no gene match: 3. The CDR3 nucleotides read TGTGCCAGCAGCTTAAAAAGCGGGAGGCAAGAGACCCAGTACTTC. It specifies CASSLKSGRQETQYF.

J is TRBJ2-5 and V is TRBV28, with a weak D call TRBD2 (6 bases). The length of the CDR3 is 15 residues. CDR1 and CDR2 from the germline V gene are MDHEN and SYDVKM. V was cut by 2 bases and J by 3 bases, with 13 bases left in between. The CDR3 loop is CASSLLTGVKETQYF. CDR3 DNA: TGTGCCAGCAGTTTACTCACGGGGGTCAAAGAGACCCAGTACTTC. The whole variable domain, remainder taken from reference TRBV28 and TRBJ2-5, is DVKVTQSSRYLVKRTGEKVFLECVQDMDHENMFWYRQDPGLGLRLIYFSYDVKMKEKGDIPEGYSVSREKKERFSLILESASTNQTSMYLCASSLLTGVKETQYFGPGTRLLVL.

This clonotype has a handful of counts. The V gene is TRBV12-3 or TRBV12-4, the J gene TRBJ2-7; D is unclear. The CDR3 sequence is 13 residues long. Trimming stripped 3 bases from V and 4 bases from J, with 10 bases between. CDR3: CASSFIGGYEQYF. The DNA for the CDR3 is TGTGCCAGCAGTTTTATCGGTGGGTACGAGCAGTACTTC.

The genes are TRBV28 and TRBJ2-7; D not resolved. Trimming shortened V by 5 bases and J by 2 bases, and 13 bases separated the two germline ends. Looked up from germline, CDR1 is MDHEN and CDR2 is SYDVKM. The CDR3 length is 14 residues. The CDR3 nucleotides read TGTGCCAGCAGTCCCCGGACCCTGACCTACGAGCAGTACTTC. It codes for CASSPRTLTYEQYF.

This clonotype was recorded a few times. The genes are TRBV7-9 and TRBJ2-3; D call uncertain. There are 13 residues in the CDR3. Germline CDR1 reads SEHNR; CDR2 reads FQNEAQ (reference sequence). Trimming removed 5 bases from V and 8 bases from J, with 14 bases in between. Written as DNA, the CDR3 is TGTGCCAGCAGCCCTCAGCCTTTAGGTACGCAGTATTTT. Protein sequence: CASSPQPLGTQYF.

The CDR3 DNA sequence: TGTGCCAGCAGCTTCAGGGAAGGGGAGACCCAGTACTTC. Translation: CASSFREGETQYF. The chain couples TRBV5-4 to TRBJ2-5; perhaps TRBD1 as D (5 bases). The CDR3 runs 13 residues. V lost 2 bases and J 5 bases, leaving 10 bases between the germline ends. CDR1 is SGHNT and CDR2 is YYREEE in the germline V gene (reference sequence).

The genes are TRBV28 and TRBJ2-7; tentative D call: TRBD1 (6 bases). This CDR3 is built from 13 residues. The V gene's germline CDR1 is MDHEN and CDR2 SYDVKM. The V gene lost 6 bases and the J gene lost 0 bases, with 9 bases spanning the gap. In nucleotides, the CDR3 is TGTGCCAGCAGGCGGACAGTCTCCTACGAGCAGTACTTC. This sequence encodes CASRRTVSYEQYF.

The V gene is TRBV20-1, the J gene TRBJ2-7; 10 nucleotides align to TRBD1. CDR1 and CDR2 from the germline V gene are DFQATT and SNEGSKA (reference sequence). CDR3 length: 14 residues. V dropped 3 bases and J dropped 4; count of bases not matched to a gene: 6. CDR3 bases: TGCAGTGCTAGTGACAGGGGGCTAATTTACGAGCAGTACTTC. Translation gives CSASDRGLIYEQYF.

This clonotype was recorded many times. This sequence joins TRBV20-1 and TRBJ2-1; TRBD2 agrees at 10 bases. CDR3 length: 21 residues. Per germline, CDR1 DFQATT and CDR2 SNEGSKA (reference sequence). V lost 5 bases, J lost 0 bases, and 22 bases stayed unmatched. CDR3 sequence reads: CSASSPSFSGRRSSSYNEQFF. The CDR3 DNA sequence: TGCAGTGCTTCCTCCCCAAGCTTTAGCGGGAGGAGATCCAGCTCCTACAATGAGCAGTTCTTC.

This clonotype was seen at least ten times. The rearrangement uses TRBV25-1 and TRBJ2-7, with 8 bases that match TRBD1. The CDR3 length is 14 residues. Germline CDR1 is MGHDK and CDR2 is SYGVNS. V shed 4 bases and J 3 bases; nucleotides not matched to a gene: 5. The CDR3 here is CASSARQGSYEQYF. The CDR3 DNA reads as TGTGCCAGCAGTGCCAGACAGGGGAGCTACGAGCAGTACTTC.

The V and J genes are TRBV4-3 and TRBJ2-1; TRBD2 agrees at 10 bases. CDR1 LGHNA and CDR2 YSLEER come from the germline V gene. The trim removed 4 bases at V and 8 bases at J, leaving 11 bases unmatched. The CDR3 totals 16 residues. CDR3 bases: TGCGCCAGCAGCCCCTTAGCGGGAGGTTCCGGGGATGAGCAGTTCTTC. Translating gives CASSPLAGGSGDEQFF.

Ten or more counts support this clonotype. The chain employs TRBV6-2 or TRBV6-3 and TRBJ2-7; the match to TRBD2 covers 8 bases. In germline, CDR1 is MNHEY, CDR2 SVGEGT. CDR3 length: 13 residues. The V and J ends lost 2 bases and 6 bases, in that order; junction bases with no gene match: 3. The CDR3 region has the DNA TGTGCCAGCAGTTACGCCGGGACTAGCGAGCAGTACTTC. It translates to CASSYAGTSEQYF.

This clonotype has a handful of counts. This may arise from a read error, as a much more abundant clone is one base away. The chain's CDR3 is CSARPNTGELFF. CDR3 coding DNA: TGCAGTGCTAGACCTAACACCGGGGAGCTGTTTTTT. The rearrangement joins TRBV20-1 to TRBJ2-2; unclear D gene. The CDR3 is made up of 12 amino acids. The V gene lost 2 bases and the J gene lost 2 bases, with 3 bases spanning the gap. In germline, CDR1 is DFQATT, CDR2 SNEGSKA (reference sequence).

This clonotype was observed a handful of times. This chain connects TRBV7-8 to TRBJ2-7; D remains unclear. This CDR3 has 13 residues. Trimming took 4 bases from V and 4 from J, leaving 11 bases between them. CDR1 SGHVS and CDR2 FQNEAQ come from the germline V gene. The CDR3 bases are TGTGCCAGCAGCTCCAGGTACAATTACGAGCAGTACTTC. Translating it yields CASSSRYNYEQYF. Using reference TRBV7-8 and TRBJ2-7 for the parts outside the CDR3, the full variable domain is GAGVSQSPRYKVAKRGQDVALRCDPISGHVSLFWYQQALGQGPEFLTYFQNEAQLDKSGLPSDRFFAERPEGSVSTLKIQRTQQEDSAVYLCASSSRYNYEQYFGPGTRLTVT.

This clonotype was recorded many times. The V call is TRBV12-3 or TRBV12-4, the J call TRBJ2-1; 10 bases align to TRBD1. J lost 3 bases, V lost 3 bases, and 2 bases had no gene match. The CDR3 covers 15 residues. CDR3 residues: CASSLGTGVYNEQFF. The CDR3 DNA follows: TGTGCCAGCAGTTTGGGGACAGGGGTCTACAATGAGCAGTTCTTC.

In this sample, this clonotype turned up a few times. This sequence joins TRBV29-1 and TRBJ1-2; TRBD1 matches at 7 bases. Germline lookup yields CDR1 SQVTM and CDR2 ANQGSEA. The J segment lost 3 bases and the V segment lost 6 bases, leaving 4 bases of the junction unmatched. The CDR3 runs 12 residues. CDR3 sequence reads: CSVQQGYYGYTF. The CDR3 region has the DNA TGCAGCGTACAACAGGGGTACTATGGCTACACCTTC.

The chain couples TRBV7-9 to TRBJ1-1, with D unresolved. Looked up from germline, CDR1 is SEHNR and CDR2 is FQNEAQ (reference sequence). Trimming shortened V by 4 bases and J by 8 bases, and 14 bases separated the two germline ends. There are 13 residues in the CDR3. The CDR3 is CASSSPPRREAFF. CDR3 nucleotides: TGTGCCAGCAGCTCGCCCCCAAGACGGGAAGCTTTCTTT.

This clonotype has ten or more counts. The V and J genes are TRBV15 and TRBJ2-1; no definite D call. V was clipped by 0 bases and J by 6 bases, with 12 bases between them. The CDR3 is made up of 15 amino acids. In germline, CDR1 is LNHNV, CDR2 YYDKDF (reference sequence). CDR3 DNA sequence: TGTGCCACCAGCAGAGATGGCATCAAGGGCAATGAGCAGTTCTTC. It translates to CATSRDGIKGNEQFF.